This entry lists 27 T cell receptor beta chains sequenced from one sample in a study of blood T cell repertoires in COVID-19. TCRdb's table, derived via immunoSEQ multiplex PCR, lists solely in-frame clones and lacks some. This table has over 120,000 clones, roughly 83% appearing once. Specimen: PBMCs or T cells enriched from blood (not recorded which). The receptor source for this set is a man aged 45-65 years who had recovered from COVID-19.

V is TRBV29-1 and J is TRBJ2-7; 9 bases line up with TRBD1. CDR1 and CDR2 from the germline V gene are SQVTM and ANQGSEA. The CDR3 consists of 13 residues. J gave up 6 bases and V 3 bases, and 6 bases lay outside the gene matches. This CDR3 is CSVEAGQGSEQYF. The CDR3 DNA reads as TGCAGCGTTGAGGCGGGACAGGGTTCCGAGCAGTACTTC.

This clone came up once. J is TRBJ1-1 and V is TRBV5-1; perhaps TRBD1 as D (6 bases). Germline V gene data show CDR1 as SGHRS and CDR2 as YFSETQ. CDR3 length: 13 amino acids. V lost 1 base and J lost 3, with 7 bases in between. The CDR3 loop reads CASSLQGHTEAFF. DNA of the CDR3: TGCGCCAGCAGCTTGCAGGGGCACACTGAAGCTTTCTTT.

The CDR3 DNA sequence: TGTGCCAGCAGCGTAGCTATAGGGCAGGGACAAGAGACCCAGTACTTC. Translating it yields CASSVAIGQGQETQYF. V gene TRBV9 combines with J gene TRBJ2-5, with a possible D match to TRBD1 (5 bases). This CDR3 is built from 16 residues. Per the germline V gene, CDR1 is SGDLS and CDR2 is YYNGEE. V lost 0 bases to trimming and J lost 2 bases, with 14 bases between them.

CDR3 DNA sequence: TGTGCCAGCAGTTTAGTGGGCGCCGGGGAGCTGTTTTTT. Translating gives CASSLVGAGELFF. V gene TRBV27 combines with J gene TRBJ2-2; D gene ambiguous. V lost 2 bases to trimming and J lost 6 bases, with 7 bases between them. The CDR3 runs to 13 residues. Germline V CDR1 and CDR2: MNHEY, SMNVEV (reference sequence).

This chain connects TRBV15 to TRBJ2-5; TRBD1 agrees at 11 bases. Losses at the gene ends were 3 bases for V and 3 bases for J; bases not matched to a gene: 9. The CDR3 spans 17 residues. The germline V gene encodes CDR1 LNHNV and CDR2 YYDKDF (reference sequence). This chain's CDR3 is CATSRHRDRGIEETQYF. As DNA, the CDR3 is TGTGCCACCAGCAGGCACCGGGACAGGGGGATCGAAGAGACCCAGTACTTC.

The chain carries TRBV11-2 and TRBJ2-7; D gene uncertain. This CDR3 has 12 amino acids. Between the trimmed V and J ends, which lost 0 bases and 6 bases, there was a span of 6 bases. From germline, CDR1 is SGHAT and CDR2 FQNNGV. The CDR3 loop reads CASSLEGSEQYF. Here the CDR3 DNA reads TGTGCCAGCAGCTTAGAGGGCTCCGAGCAGTACTTC.

Comment on this clone: One junction end does not reproduce the germline sequence, and a read error may be involved. This chain connects TRBV7-7 to TRBJ2-5, with D unclear. This CDR3 is 14 amino acids long. From germline, CDR1 is SSHAT and CDR2 FNYEAQ (reference sequence). The CDR3: CASSLGSSPETQYF. For the CDR3, the DNA is TGTGCTAGCAGCTTAGGCAGTTCCCCAGAGACCCAGTACTTC.

The rearrangement links TRBV11-3 to TRBJ2-7, with D possibly TRBD1 on 6 matching bases. The V gene's germline CDR1 is SGHNT and CDR2 YENEEA. Trimming removed 3 bases at V and 0 bases at J, with 6 bases between. This CDR3 spans 13 amino acids. The CDR3 loop is CASSLDSSYEQYF. CDR3 coding DNA: TGTGCCAGCAGCTTGGACAGCTCCTACGAGCAGTACTTC.

This clone occurred once. The chain is built from TRBV5-1 and TRBJ2-1; 9 nucleotides align to TRBD2. This CDR3 contains 15 residues. The V gene end was trimmed by 4 bases and the J gene end by 4 bases; junction bases not matched to a gene: 6. Germline values: CDR1 SGHRS, CDR2 YFSETQ. CDR3 residues: CASSAGTSPYNEQFF. DNA of the CDR3: TGCGCCAGCAGCGCGGGGACTAGCCCATACAATGAGCAGTTCTTC.

The chain carries TRBV7-9 and TRBJ2-1; TRBD2 is a possible D gene (5 bases). CDR3 length equals 16 residues. CDR1 and CDR2 from the germline V gene are SEHNR and FQNEAQ (reference sequence). The V end was cut by 1 base, the J end by 7 bases, with 17 bases between. The CDR3 DNA reads as TGTGCCAGCAGCTTAGGCGGAGCCGGCAGGAGGAATGAGCAGTTCTTC. It encodes CASSLGGAGRRNEQFF.

The V call is TRBV7-3, the J call TRBJ1-1, with D uncertain. The CDR3 contains 13 residues. V lost 5 bases and J lost 1, with 8 bases in between. In germline, CDR1 is SGHTA, CDR2 FQGTGA. CDR3 nucleotides: TGTGCCAGCAGCCTCGGGAAGAACACTGAAGCTTTCTTT. This encodes CASSLGKNTEAFF.

The chain employs TRBV27 and TRBJ1-4; D remains ambiguous. The CDR3 contains 15 residues. Germline lookup yields CDR1 MNHEY and CDR2 SMNVEV (reference sequence). Trimming removed 7 bases at V and 0 bases at J, with 12 bases between. This CDR3 is CASMLGLATNEKLFF. The CDR3, as DNA: TGTGCCAGCATGCTAGGCCTTGCAACTAATGAAAAACTGTTTTTT.

J is TRBJ1-6 and V is TRBV20-1; D is unresolved. Germline V gives CDR1 DFQATT, CDR2 SNEGSKA (reference sequence). Trimming pared 4 bases from V and 6 bases from J, leaving 13 bases between. The CDR3 contains 14 residues. The CDR3 region has the DNA TGCAGTGCTACTGACGGACTGTCTAATTCACCCCTCCACTTT. Protein: CSATDGLSNSPLHF.

Worth noting for this clone: Other DNA sequences in this specimen translate into the identical CDR3. This rearrangement joins TRBV20-1 to TRBJ2-7, with D tentatively TRBD2 (5 bases). The CDR3 is made up of 11 amino acids. Looked up from germline, CDR1 is DFQATT and CDR2 is SNEGSKA (reference sequence). V was cut by 2 bases and J by 7 bases, with 9 bases left in between. The CDR3 DNA reads as TGCAGTGCTAGACGCGGCGGGGAGCAGTACTTC. It specifies CSARRGGEQYF.

The chain is built from TRBV18 and TRBJ1-2, with a tentative D call TRBD1 (6 bases). The V gene lost 1 base and the J gene lost 2 bases, with 14 bases spanning the gap. Germline CDR1 is KGHSH and CDR2 is LQKENI. CDR3 size: 16 residues. The CDR3 DNA is TGTGCCAGCTCACCACAACAGGGAAGGGGGAACTATGGCTACACCTTC. Its translation: CASSPQQGRGNYGYTF. The full variable domain, in which reference TRBV18 and TRBJ1-2 provide the parts outside the CDR3, is NAGVMQNPRHLVRRRGQEARLRCSPMKGHSHVYWYRQLPEEGLKFMVYLQKENIIDESGMPKERFSAEFPKEGPSILRIQQVVRGDSAAYFCASSPQQGRGNYGYTFGSGTRLTVV.

This clone was detected only a few times. The chain carries TRBV6-1 and TRBJ1-1; 7 bases map to TRBD1. The V gene end was trimmed by 5 bases and the J gene end by 1 base; junction bases not matched to a gene: 4. The CDR3 is 14 amino acids. Germline V gives CDR1 MNHNS, CDR2 SASEGT. As DNA, the CDR3 is TGTGCCAGCAGTCAAGAGGGGGCGAACACTGAAGCTTTCTTT. Translated, it gives CASSQEGANTEAFF.

This chain joins TRBV27 and TRBJ2-7, with 10 nucleotides matching TRBD1. Germline V gene lookup returns CDR1 MNHEY and CDR2 SMNVEV (reference sequence). The junction had 8 bases not matched to a gene; V was cut back by 5 bases and J by 4 bases. The CDR3 runs 15 residues. The CDR3 sequence: CASSKRQGATYEQYF. CDR3 nucleotides: TGTGCCAGCAGTAAACGACAGGGGGCTACTTACGAGCAGTACTTC.

The J gene is TRBJ1-2, the V gene TRBV18; 7 bases are shared with TRBD1. V dropped 4 bases and J dropped 4; count of bases not matched to a gene: 6. The CDR3 is 14 amino acids. The germline gives CDR1 KGHSH, CDR2 LQKENI. This CDR3 is CASSQARDSYGYTF. CDR3 coding DNA: TGTGCCAGCTCACAGGCCCGGGACAGCTATGGCTACACCTTC.

This clone has more than one count but fewer than ten. The chain uses TRBV21-1 and TRBJ1-5; TRBD1 was called by the table and not checked on the DNA. TRBV21-1 is termed a pseudogene. The CDR3 is made up of 15 amino acids. CDR3 sequence (DNA): TGTGCCAGCAGCGAGAGGGCAGGGGGCCGCCAGCCCCAGCATTTT. Its protein product is CASSERAGGRQPQHF.

The chain is built from TRBV5-4 and TRBJ1-1, with unresolved D. V lost 4 bases and J lost 2, with 15 bases in between. This CDR3 region has 15 residues. Germline values: CDR1 SGHNT, CDR2 YYREEE (reference sequence). The CDR3 protein is CASSLPRTGNTEAFF. CDR3 in DNA: TGTGCCAGCAGCCTCCCGAGGACGGGAAACACTGAAGCTTTCTTT.

CDR3 residues: CSVEGQGNSEQYF. CDR3 nucleotide sequence: TGCAGCGTGGAGGGACAGGGGAACTCCGAGCAGTACTTC. The chain recombines TRBV29-1 with TRBJ2-7; 10 bases line up with TRBD1. Germline CDR1 is SQVTM and CDR2 is ANQGSEA. The V gene end was trimmed by 6 bases and the J gene end by 6 bases; junction bases not matched to a gene: 8. The CDR3 sequence is 13 residues long.

This chain joins TRBV7-8 and TRBJ1-1, with D possibly matching TRBD1 (6 bases). V gave up 2 bases and J gave up 6 bases, with 13 bases separating them. The CDR3 consists of 14 residues. Germline V gene data show CDR1 as SGHVS and CDR2 as FQNEAQ. Here the CDR3 DNA reads TGTGCCAGCAGCTTATTATCCAGGGGCTCTGAAGCTTTCTTT. Its translation: CASSLLSRGSEAFF.

The chain links TRBV6-1 to TRBJ1-1; D is undetermined. Trimming pared 1 base from V and 0 bases from J, leaving 3 bases between. Germline V gene sequence: CDR1 MNHNS, CDR2 SASEGT. The CDR3 runs to 13 residues. The CDR3 sequence: CASSEVVNTEAFF. For the CDR3, the DNA is TGTGCCAGCAGTGAAGTCGTGAACACTGAAGCTTTCTTT.

This chain links TRBV7-3 with TRBJ2-3; possible D gene TRBD2, 6 bases. The V end lost 5 bases, the J end lost 3 bases, and 12 bases lay between the germline ends. The germline V gene has CDR1 SGHTA and CDR2 FQGTGA. The CDR3 spans 14 residues. The CDR3 spells CASSVTSFTDTQYF. Here the CDR3 DNA reads TGTGCCAGCAGCGTGACTAGTTTTACAGATACGCAGTATTTT.

The chain recombines TRBV7-8 with TRBJ1-5; a weak D match, TRBD1 (5 bases). Germline values: CDR1 SGHVS, CDR2 FQNEAQ. The CDR3 length is 14 residues. Trimming left V 2 bases short and J 6 bases short, with 11 bases between. CDR3 sequence (DNA): TGTGCCAGCAGCTTACGGGGGAAAACTCAGCCCCAGCATTTT. Its protein is CASSLRGKTQPQHF.

In nucleotides, the CDR3 is TGTGCCAGCAGCAAATTTTACACCTGGACAGGACAAAACATTCAGTACTTC. It codes for CASSKFYTWTGQNIQYF. V is TRBV21-1 and J is TRBJ2-4; the D call of TRBD1 is as the table states it, not checked on the DNA. TRBV21-1 is classified as a pseudogene. The CDR3 runs to 17 residues.

The chain carries TRBV6-4 and TRBJ1-5; D not resolved. V gave up 0 bases and J gave up 9 bases, with 6 bases separating them. Germline V gene data show CDR1 as MRHNA and CDR2 as SNTAGT. This CDR3 is built from 12 residues. The CDR3 region is CASSDSGGPQHF. CDR3 coding DNA: TGTGCCAGCAGTGACTCCGGTGGGCCCCAGCATTTT.